This passage covers 24 T cell receptor beta chains from one sample sequenced in a study of identical twins. TCRdb reanalysed the 5' RACE reads using MiXCR and keeps one entry per CDR3 protein. The sample records a few hundred thousand distinct CDR3 sequences, around 15% being singletons. The same data also went into a second study, on yellow fever vaccine responses in identical twins.

Sequenced sample: CD4+ T cells sorted from blood. All receptors derive from a woman under 30 in good health.

This CDR3 is CAISESGLGKNIQYF. CDR3 sequence (DNA): TGTGCCATCAGTGAGTCGGGACTCGGCAAAAACATTCAGTACTTC. V gene TRBV10-3 combines with J gene TRBJ2-4; maybe TRBD2 (6 bases). Trimming stripped 0 bases from V and 3 bases from J, with 9 bases between. CDR3 length: 15 residues. Germline V CDR1 and CDR2: ENHRY, SYGVKD.

This clonotype was observed many times. The chain recombines TRBV28 with TRBJ2-7, with 10 positions matching TRBD2. The CDR3 extends over 15 amino acids. The V gene's germline CDR1 is MDHEN and CDR2 SYDVKM. After removal of 2 bases from V and 3 bases from J, the junction contained 4 bases not matched to a gene. The DNA for the CDR3 is TGTGCCAGCAGTTTAGGGGCTAGCGGGAGCTACGAGCAGTACTTC. Its translation: CASSLGASGSYEQYF.

The chain carries TRBV15 and TRBJ2-3; D gene uncertain. V dropped 1 base and J dropped 4 bases, with 12 bases sitting between them. Germline-derived CDR1 and CDR2 are LNHNV and YYDKDF (reference sequence). The CDR3 contains 15 residues. CDR3 DNA: TGTGCCACCAGCAGAGCGTTGTGGGCCCCAGATACGCAGTATTTT. It translates to CATSRALWAPDTQYF.

This clonotype has more than one count but fewer than ten. The chain is built from TRBV12-3 or TRBV12-4 and TRBJ2-2; D gene ambiguous. This CDR3 region has 14 residues. Trimming pared 10 bases from V and 4 bases from J, leaving 16 bases between. CDR3 in DNA: TGTGCCACCAGAGTGGGTCTCGGCACCGGGGAGCTGTTTTTT. Its protein product is CATRVGLGTGELFF.

This rearrangement joins TRBV21-1 to TRBJ2-6; the table assigns TRBD2, which was not confirmed against the DNA. TRBV21-1 is listed as a pseudogene. CDR3 length equals 15 residues. The CDR3 DNA reads TGTGCCAGCCAAAAGGGAGGGTCTGGGGCCAACGTCCTGACTTTC. It translates to CASQKGGSGANVLTF.

The V and J genes are TRBV12-3 or TRBV12-4 and TRBJ2-1; 10 bases match TRBD2. The CDR3 extends over 16 amino acids. V was clipped by 5 bases and J by 9 bases; unmatched bases: 13. The CDR3 loop is CASSPGTSGAVGEQFF. The DNA for the CDR3 is TGTGCCAGCAGTCCCGGTACTAGCGGGGCTGTGGGTGAGCAGTTCTTC.

This rearrangement joins TRBV9 to TRBJ2-2, with a tentative D call TRBD1 (6 bases). Trimming took 4 bases from V and 7 from J, leaving 17 bases between them. Germline CDR1 SGDLS, CDR2 YYNGEE. This CDR3 spans 15 amino acids. CDR3 sequence: CASSPRAGAVGELFF. The CDR3 DNA follows: TGTGCCAGCAGCCCAAGGGCAGGGGCCGTCGGGGAGCTGTTTTTT. The entire variable domain, with the rest obtained from reference TRBV9 and TRBJ2-2, is as follows: DSGVTQTPKHLITATGQRVTLRCSPRSGDLSVYWYQQSLDQGLQFLIQYYNGEERAKGNILERFSAQQFPDLHSELNLSSLELGDSALYFCASSPRAGAVGELFFGEGSRLTVL.

This chain joins TRBV3-1 and TRBJ2-7, with no clear D. The V end was cut by 0 bases, the J end by 9 bases, with 15 bases between. Germline V gene sequence: CDR1 LGHDT, CDR2 YNNKEL (reference sequence). The length of the CDR3 is 14 residues. The CDR3, as DNA: TGTGCCAGCAGCCAAGAAGACGGAATCGGCCGGCAGTACTTC. Amino acid sequence: CASSQEDGIGRQYF.

There are many counts of this clonotype. The chain joins TRBV2 to TRBJ2-4, with TRBD2 as a possible D gene (6 bases). CDR1 and CDR2 (germline): SNHLY, FYNNEI. Trimming stripped 7 bases from V and 8 bases from J, with 15 bases between. The CDR3 runs to 13 residues. The CDR3 nucleotides read TGTGCCAGCATGGGGGGAATTCGGGACATTCAGTACTTC. Translating it yields CASMGGIRDIQYF.

As to this clonotype: One end of the junction does not line up with germline, which may come from a read error. V usage is TRBV3-1 and J usage is TRBJ2-3; the match to TRBD2 covers 8 bases. The CDR3 is 18 amino acids. CDR1 and CDR2 (germline): LGHDT, YNNKEL (reference sequence). The CDR3 coding sequence is TGTGCCACCAGCCGGGCCAGCGGGGGAGGGACTAGCACAGATACGCAGTATTTT. Amino acid sequence: CATSRASGGGTSTDTQYF.

This chain uses TRBV5-1 with TRBJ1-2, with 7 bases that match TRBD1. Trimming at V came to 5 bases and at J to 5 bases, leaving 9 bases not matched to a gene. The V gene's germline CDR1 is SGHRS and CDR2 YFSETQ. The CDR3 has 14 residues. CDR3 region: CASRNGDRSYGYTF. The CDR3 nucleotides are TGCGCCAGCAGAAACGGGGACAGATCTTATGGCTACACCTTC.

This clonotype was seen more than once but under ten times. The genes are TRBV9 and TRBJ1-4; a possible D gene is TRBD1 (5 bases). Trimming removed 0 bases at V and 0 bases at J, with 9 bases between. CDR1 SGDLS and CDR2 YYNGEE come from the germline V gene. This CDR3 has 16 residues. The CDR3: CASSVDTGATNEKLFF. The CDR3 DNA is TGTGCCAGCAGCGTAGACACAGGAGCAACTAATGAAAAACTGTTTTTT. Looking up the rest from reference TRBV9 and TRBJ1-4 gives the full variable domain: DSGVTQTPKHLITATGQRVTLRCSPRSGDLSVYWYQQSLDQGLQFLIQYYNGEERAKGNILERFSAQQFPDLHSELNLSSLELGDSALYFCASSVDTGATNEKLFFGSGTQLSVL.

This clonotype was detected only a few times. V and J are TRBV18 and TRBJ2-7, with no clear D. CDR1 is KGHSH, CDR2 LQKENI, per germline. The CDR3 covers 13 residues. Trimming removed 4 bases from V and 3 bases from J, with 10 bases in between. DNA of the CDR3: TGTGCCAGCTCACATGGGCCGGACTACGAGCAGTACGTC. This encodes CASSHGPDYEQYV.

In its sample, this clonotype was seen a few times. The chain combines TRBV7-3 with TRBJ2-2; D is ambiguous. Trimming cost V 2 bases and J 7 bases, with 11 bases left between them. This CDR3 contains 14 residues. The germline V gene encodes CDR1 SGHTA and CDR2 FQGTGA. CDR3 protein: CASSLARPSGELFF. As DNA, the CDR3 is TGTGCCAGCAGCTTAGCCAGGCCCAGCGGGGAGCTGTTTTTT.

The chain links TRBV7-2 to TRBJ1-5, with D possibly being TRBD1 (5 bases). The V gene's germline CDR1 is SGHTA and CDR2 FQGNSA. V gave up 0 bases and J gave up 7 bases, with 10 bases separating them. The CDR3 has 14 residues. CDR3 sequence: CASSLAGREQPQHF. In DNA form, the CDR3 reads TGTGCCAGCAGCTTAGCAGGCAGGGAACAGCCCCAGCATTTT.

CDR3 in amino acids: CAISEGGTEEYV. For the CDR3, the DNA is TGTGCCATCAGTGAAGGGGGGACCGAGGAGTACGTC. The chain employs TRBV10-3 and TRBJ2-7; perhaps D is TRBD1 or TRBD2 (6 bases each). The CDR3 is 12 amino acids. CDR1 ENHRY and CDR2 SYGVKD come from the germline V gene.

The genes are TRBV7-9 and TRBJ2-2, with D perhaps matching TRBD1 (6 bases). The germline V gene encodes CDR1 SEHNR and CDR2 FQNEAQ (reference sequence). The CDR3 contains 15 residues. The V gene lost 4 bases and the J gene lost 7 bases, with 16 bases spanning the gap. The CDR3 is CASSSAARGGGELFF. The CDR3 DNA follows: TGTGCCAGCAGCTCCGCCGCCCGAGGGGGCGGGGAGCTGTTTTTT.

This chain uses TRBV2 with TRBJ2-3; D unclear. Trimming pared 2 bases from V and 3 bases from J, leaving 6 bases between. Per the germline V gene, CDR1 is SNHLY and CDR2 is FYNNEI. The CDR3 totals 13 residues. This CDR3 reads CASSERITDTQYF. The DNA for the CDR3 is TGTGCCAGCAGTGAAAGGATTACAGATACGCAGTATTTT.

This clonotype was seen only a few times. The J gene is TRBJ2-7, the V gene TRBV5-1; a weak D match, TRBD1 (6 bases). The CDR3 consists of 15 residues. Germline CDR1 reads SGHRS; CDR2 reads YFSETQ. Between the trimmed V and J ends, which lost 1 base and 0 bases, there was a span of 11 bases. The CDR3 region has the DNA TGCGCCAGCAGCTTGAACAGGGAAATCTCCTACGAGCAGTACTTC. Translating gives CASSLNREISYEQYF. Using reference TRBV5-1 and TRBJ2-7 for the parts outside the CDR3, the full variable domain is KAGVTQTPRYLIKTRGQQVTLSCSPISGHRSVSWYQQTPGQGLQFLFEYFSETQRNKGNFPGRFSGRQFSNSRSEMNVSTLELGDSALYLCASSLNREISYEQYFGPGTRLTVT.

This clonotype appeared once. The rearrangement joins TRBV7-2 to TRBJ1-1, with TRBD1 matching 11 bases. This CDR3 is 14 amino acids long. Trimming took 4 bases from V and 10 from J; bases not matched to a gene: 8. The germline V gene has CDR1 SGHTA and CDR2 FQGNSA. The CDR3 bases are TGTGCCAGCAGCTCGAGGACAGGGGGCGATGGAGCTTTCTTT. Its translation is CASSSRTGGDGAFF. Full variable domain (outside the CDR3, taken from reference TRBV7-2 and TRBJ1-1): GAGVSQSPSNKVTEKGKDVELRCDPISGHTALYWYRQSLGQGLEFLIYFQGNSAPDKSGLPSDRFSAERTGGSVSTLTIQRTQQEDSAVYLCASSSRTGGDGAFFGQGTRLTVV.

This clonotype was observed a few times. The chain employs TRBV4-1 and TRBJ2-1, with 8 bases aligning to TRBD1. Germline V gene lookup returns CDR1 MGHRA and CDR2 YSYEKL. CDR3 length equals 14 residues. The J segment lost 9 bases and the V segment lost 4 bases, leaving 8 bases of the junction unmatched. The CDR3 loop is CASSRGAGGREQFF. CDR3 coding DNA: TGCGCCAGCAGCCGGGGGGCAGGGGGCCGTGAGCAGTTCTTC.

This clonotype came up a few times. V gene TRBV5-1 combines with J gene TRBJ2-1, with 7 nucleotides matching TRBD2. J lost 8 bases, V lost 1 base, and 9 bases had no gene match. The CDR3 runs 15 residues. CDR1 is SGHRS and CDR2 is YFSETQ in the germline V gene. The CDR3 nucleotides read TGCGCCAGCAGCTTGTCTGGCGGGAGAGGCGATGAGCAGTTCTTC. This sequence encodes CASSLSGGRGDEQFF. The whole variable domain, remainder taken from reference TRBV5-1 and TRBJ2-1, is KAGVTQTPRYLIKTRGQQVTLSCSPISGHRSVSWYQQTPGQGLQFLFEYFSETQRNKGNFPGRFSGRQFSNSRSEMNVSTLELGDSALYLCASSLSGGRGDEQFFGPGTRLTVL.

This clonotype was observed at least ten times. V is TRBV5-5 and J is TRBJ1-6; D gene unclear. The CDR3 covers 13 residues. Germline V gene lookup returns CDR1 SGHKS and CDR2 YYEKEE (reference sequence). The V and J ends lost 1 base and 8 bases respectively, with 7 bases between them. CDR3 sequence: CASSLIWDSPLHF. The CDR3 DNA reads as TGTGCCAGCAGCTTGATCTGGGATTCACCCCTCCACTTT.

This clonotype was found a few times. The V call is TRBV15, the J call TRBJ1-5, with 7 bases matching TRBD1. CDR1 and CDR2 (germline): LNHNV, YYDKDF (reference sequence). The CDR3 loop spans 13 amino acids. V dropped 6 bases and J dropped 4; count of bases not matched to a gene: 3. This CDR3 reads CATRGQANQPQHF. The CDR3 DNA follows: TGTGCCACCAGAGGACAGGCTAATCAGCCCCAGCATTTT.